Each of the 29 T cell receptor beta chains below was sequenced from the same sample in a study of blood T cell repertoires in COVID-19. TCRdb keeps only in-frame clones here, not all; method: immunoSEQ multiplex PCR. The sample includes fewer than 300,000 clones, roughly 80% of them seen just once. Sequenced material: PBMCs or T cells enriched from blood (not recorded which). Receptors were obtained from a man between 40 and 49 years old who had been exposed to COVID-19.

The count of this clone is one. This rearrangement joins TRBV3-1 (or the pseudogene TRBV3-2) to TRBJ2-6; D is undetermined. The V gene lost 4 bases and the J gene lost 0 bases, with 7 bases spanning the gap. CDR3 length: 15 residues. Germline lookup yields CDR1 LGHDT and CDR2 YNNKEL (reference sequence). CDR3 sequence (DNA): TGTGCCAGCAGCCCCCGAGACTCTGGGGCCAACGTCCTGACTTTC. It codes for CASSPRDSGANVLTF.

In its sample, this clone was seen a few times. The V call is TRBV19, the J call TRBJ1-6; 8 bases are shared with TRBD1. With 5 bases clipped from V and 10 bases from J, the junction kept 4 bases outside the gene matches. The CDR3 sequence is 13 residues long. In germline, CDR1 is LNHDA, CDR2 SQIVND (reference sequence). CDR3 DNA sequence: TGTGCCAGTAGTGAACAGGGGGTATCACCCCTCCACTTT. Translating it yields CASSEQGVSPLHF.

This chain links TRBV5-4 with TRBJ2-2, with TRBD2 identical over 8 bases. With 4 bases clipped from V and 2 bases from J, the junction kept 10 bases outside the gene matches. Germline CDR1 and CDR2: SGHNT and YYREEE (reference sequence). The CDR3 runs to 17 residues. Here the CDR3 reads CASSPPPSGQNTGELFF. In nucleotides, the CDR3 is TGTGCCAGCAGCCCACCCCCTAGCGGGCAAAACACCGGGGAGCTGTTTTTT.

CDR3 bases: TGTGCCTGGAGAGGACTAGCGACTACAGATACGCAGTATTTT. This sequence encodes CAWRGLATTDTQYF. The rearrangement links TRBV30 to TRBJ2-3; 9 nucleotides match TRBD2. CDR3 length equals 14 residues. The germline gives CDR1 GTSNPN, CDR2 SVGIG (reference sequence). The J segment lost 3 bases and the V segment lost 3 bases, leaving 4 bases of the junction unmatched. Full variable domain (remainder filled in from reference TRBV30 and TRBJ2-3): SQTIHQWPATLVQPVGSPLSLECTVEGTSNPNLYWYRQAAGRGLQLLFYSVGIGQISSEVPQNLSASRPQDRQFILSSKKLLLSDSGFYLCAWRGLATTDTQYFGPGTRLTVL.

This chain uses TRBV15 with TRBJ2-5; D perhaps matches TRBD2 (6 bases). Looked up from germline, CDR1 is LNHNV and CDR2 is YYDKDF (reference sequence). The CDR3 spans 13 residues. The ends were cut back, 8 bases at V and 0 bases at J, with 10 bases in the middle. The CDR3 region is CATGRGYQETQYF. In DNA form, the CDR3 reads TGTGCCACCGGGCGGGGCTACCAAGAGACCCAGTACTTC.

The V and J genes are TRBV11-1 and TRBJ2-3; 9 bases match TRBD1. V dropped 5 bases and J dropped 8; count of bases not matched to a gene: 8. The CDR3 contains 14 residues. Germline-derived CDR1 and CDR2 are SGHAT and FQDESV (reference sequence). This chain's CDR3 is CASSPDRGAGTQYF. The CDR3 DNA follows: TGTGCCAGCAGCCCTGACAGGGGGGCTGGTACGCAGTATTTT.

The V call is TRBV30, the J call TRBJ1-1; D remains unclear. V lost 2 bases to trimming and J lost 2 bases, with 6 bases between them. The CDR3 loop spans 12 amino acids. The germline V gene has CDR1 GTSNPN and CDR2 SVGIG (reference sequence). The CDR3 sequence is CAWSFLNTEAFF. As DNA, the CDR3 is TGTGCCTGGAGTTTCCTCAACACTGAAGCTTTCTTT.

V is TRBV6-5 and J is TRBJ1-2; D call uncertain. V dropped 2 bases and J dropped 2 bases, with 9 bases sitting between them. The germline CDR1 and CDR2 sequences are MNHEY and SVGAGI. This CDR3 comprises 14 residues. The CDR3 here is CASSYGGRNYGYTF. The CDR3 DNA is TGTGCCAGCAGTTACGGCGGGAGAAACTATGGCTACACCTTC.

The V gene is TRBV7-9, the J gene TRBJ1-2; TRBD1 matches 9 bases. The length of the CDR3 is 14 residues. The V gene end was trimmed by 1 base and the J gene end by 4 bases; junction bases not matched to a gene: 1. Germline CDR1 and CDR2: SEHNR and FQNEAQ (reference sequence). This chain's CDR3 is CASSLEDRGYGYTF. The DNA of the CDR3 is TGTGCCAGCAGCTTAGAGGACAGGGGCTATGGCTACACCTTC.

The chain uses TRBV19 and TRBJ1-3; D is unclear. Trimming left V 4 bases short and J 0 bases short, with 22 bases between. Germline assignment: CDR1 LNHDA and CDR2 SQIVND (reference sequence). This CDR3 has 19 amino acids. The CDR3 loop reads CASSKREGSSLYSGNTIYF. CDR3 DNA sequence: TGTGCCAGTAGTAAAAGGGAGGGTTCGAGCTTATACTCTGGAAACACCATATATTTT. Filled out from reference TRBV19 and TRBJ1-3, the complete variable domain reads DGGITQSPKYLFRKEGQNVTLSCEQNLNHDAMYWYRQDPGQGLRLIYYSQIVNDFQKGDIAEGYSVSREKKESFPLTVTSAQKNPTAFYLCASSKREGSSLYSGNTIYFGEGSWLTVV.

This chain connects TRBV7-8 to TRBJ1-1; 9 nucleotides align to TRBD1. CDR1 SGHVS and CDR2 FQNEAQ come from the germline V gene. The V gene end was trimmed by 4 bases and the J gene end by 6 bases; junction bases not matched to a gene: 9. The CDR3 runs 15 residues. The CDR3 DNA sequence: TGTGCCAGCAGCTGGAGGACAGGGGAGAGCCCTGAAGCTTTCTTT. Protein: CASSWRTGESPEAFF.

This clone was observed a single time. V gene TRBV5-1 combines with J gene TRBJ2-2; no firm D call. The CDR3 spans 14 residues. Trimming left V 6 bases short and J 7 bases short, with 16 bases between. Looked up from germline, CDR1 is SGHRS and CDR2 is YFSETQ. CDR3: CASTLTPSGGELFF. CDR3 coding DNA: TGCGCCAGCACCCTTACCCCGAGTGGCGGGGAGCTGTTTTTT.

The J gene is TRBJ1-5, the V gene TRBV30, with no clear D. Per germline, CDR1 GTSNPN and CDR2 SVGIG (reference sequence). V lost 2 bases and J lost 7, with 12 bases in between. The CDR3 is 13 amino acids. The CDR3 DNA reads as TGTGCCTGGAGTACAAGTTCAGGACAGCCCCAGCATTTT. As protein: CAWSTSSGQPQHF.

V usage is TRBV2 and J usage is TRBJ1-5; TRBD1 agrees at 8 bases. J was trimmed by 7 bases and V by 8 bases; bases with no gene match: 13. This CDR3 contains 15 residues. Germline V gene data show CDR1 as SNHLY and CDR2 as FYNNEI. The CDR3: CASSSRTGTGQPQHF. DNA of the CDR3: TGTGCCAGCTCTTCACGGACAGGGACGGGGCAGCCCCAGCATTTT.

V and J are TRBV7-9 and TRBJ2-2; 10 bases are shared with TRBD1. The CDR3 is 15 amino acids. J was trimmed by 7 bases and V by 5 bases; bases with no gene match: 7. The germline V gene encodes CDR1 SEHNR and CDR2 FQNEAQ (reference sequence). This CDR3 reads CASSNPGQGHGELFF. DNA of the CDR3: TGTGCCAGCAGCAACCCGGGACAGGGGCACGGGGAGCTGTTTTTT.

The chain employs TRBV5-6 and TRBJ1-2; D is possibly TRBD1 (5 bases). In germline, CDR1 is SGHDT, CDR2 YYEEEE. V lost 2 bases and J 4 bases, leaving 12 bases between the germline ends. CDR3 length: 14 residues. For the CDR3, the DNA is TGTGCCAGCAGCTTAAGCAGGGCGTCCTATGGCTACACCTTC. The encoded protein is CASSLSRASYGYTF.

This chain uses TRBV27 with TRBJ1-4; D possibly corresponds to TRBD1 (5 bases). The CDR3 totals 15 residues. V lost 1 base, J lost 4 bases, and 10 bases lay in between. Germline assignment: CDR1 MNHEY and CDR2 SMNVEV (reference sequence). CDR3 in amino acids: CASSLWSQGNEKLFF. In DNA, the CDR3 is TGTGCCAGCAGTTTATGGTCGCAGGGTAATGAAAAACTGTTTTTT.

This chain uses TRBV7-8 with TRBJ2-7; tentatively, D is TRBD2 (5 bases). Deletions cut 3 bases from V and 6 bases from J, with 12 bases between. Looked up from germline, CDR1 is SGHVS and CDR2 is FQNEAQ. CDR3 size: 13 residues. The DNA of the CDR3 is TGTGCCAGCAGCTTTCTAGCTTCGGGCGAGCAGTACTTC. This gives the protein CASSFLASGEQYF. Together with reference TRBV7-8 and TRBJ2-7, the CDR3 gives the full variable domain: GAGVSQSPRYKVAKRGQDVALRCDPISGHVSLFWYQQALGQGPEFLTYFQNEAQLDKSGLPSDRFFAERPEGSVSTLKIQRTQQEDSAVYLCASSFLASGEQYFGPGTRLTVT.

The CDR3 DNA reads as TGTGCCAGCAGTCATACAGGAGACTTAAATTCACCCCTCCACTTT. Residues: CASSHTGDLNSPLHF. The chain has TRBV6-5 and TRBJ1-6, with D possibly TRBD1 on 5 matching bases. Trimming shortened V by 5 bases and J by 7 bases, and 15 bases separated the two germline ends. This CDR3 has 15 amino acids. Germline V gene data show CDR1 as MNHEY and CDR2 as SVGAGI.

By share, this clone counts as medium-sized. The chain employs TRBV11-2 and TRBJ1-5; the D is unclear. Germline V gives CDR1 SGHAT, CDR2 FQNNGV. Deletions cut 1 base from V and 0 bases from J, with 7 bases between. CDR3 length equals 15 residues. The CDR3 DNA sequence: TGTGCCAGCAGCTTAGGCAGACTTAGCAATCAGCCCCAGCATTTT. Translation: CASSLGRLSNQPQHF.

This clone was recorded once. CDR3 sequence (DNA): TGTGCCACCAGTGACGCGGGTCGGGGGGGCGGCAATCAGCCCCAGCATTTT. Its protein product is CATSDAGRGGGNQPQHF. This chain joins TRBV24-1 and TRBJ1-5; the D gene is possibly TRBD1 (6 bases). CDR1 is KGHDR, CDR2 SFDVKD, per germline. V was cut by 4 bases and J by 2 bases, with 17 bases left in between. This CDR3 region has 17 residues.

The J gene is TRBJ2-7, the V gene TRBV19; 9 bases fit TRBD2. Trimming cost V 3 bases and J 7 bases; bases outside gene matches: 7. Germline values: CDR1 LNHDA, CDR2 SQIVND (reference sequence). This CDR3 region has 14 residues. Here the CDR3 reads CASSIAGGRDEQYF. The CDR3 nucleotides read TGTGCCAGTAGTATCGCGGGCGGGAGGGATGAGCAGTACTTC.

In DNA form, the CDR3 reads TGTGCCAGCAGCCAAGAGGCGGGGCTACCGAATGAGCAGTTCTTC. Encoded protein: CASSQEAGLPNEQFF. The chain joins TRBV4-2 to TRBJ2-1; maybe TRBD2 (6 bases). Germline V gives CDR1 LGHNA, CDR2 YNFKEQ. With 0 bases removed from V and 7 bases from J, the gap between germline ends came to 13 bases. The CDR3 spans 15 residues.

The rearrangement uses TRBV30 and TRBJ1-2, with D unclear. The germline V gene has CDR1 GTSNPN and CDR2 SVGIG (reference sequence). This CDR3 spans 11 amino acids. Trimming stripped 2 bases from V and 8 bases from J, with 9 bases between. CDR3 DNA sequence: TGTGCCTGGAGTTTAGCCCACGGCTACACCTTC. It encodes CAWSLAHGYTF.

This chain joins TRBV5-1 and TRBJ2-1; weak D call: TRBD2 (5 bases). V was cut by 4 bases and J by 4 bases, with 9 bases left in between. This CDR3 has 13 amino acids. Per germline, CDR1 SGHRS and CDR2 YFSETQ. This CDR3 is CASSLDSYNEQFF. CDR3 bases: TGCGCCAGCAGCCTGGACTCTTACAATGAGCAGTTCTTC.

The J gene is TRBJ2-7, the V gene TRBV5-1; D is possibly TRBD1 (6 bases). V was trimmed by 4 bases and J by 4 bases, leaving 15 bases between them. The CDR3 contains 14 residues. The germline V gene encodes CDR1 SGHRS and CDR2 YFSETQ. CDR3 sequence: CASSVTGLGYEQYF. The CDR3 bases are TGCGCCAGCAGCGTTACAGGGTTGGGGTACGAGCAGTACTTC. The variable domain in full, with the rest retrieved from reference TRBV5-1 and TRBJ2-7, is KAGVTQTPRYLIKTRGQQVTLSCSPISGHRSVSWYQQTPGQGLQFLFEYFSETQRNKGNFPGRFSGRQFSNSRSEMNVSTLELGDSALYLCASSVTGLGYEQYFGPGTRLTVT.

The chain combines TRBV30 with TRBJ2-7; 8 bases match TRBD1. The germline gives CDR1 GTSNPN, CDR2 SVGIG (reference sequence). The CDR3 runs to 14 residues. With 0 bases clipped from V and 9 bases from J, the junction kept 10 bases outside the gene matches. Written as DNA, the CDR3 is TGTGCCTGGAGTGTTGGACAGGGAAAGGGGGTGCAGTACTTC. This sequence encodes CAWSVGQGKGVQYF.

The gene calls are TRBV7-9 and TRBJ2-3; TRBD1 might be the D (8 bases). The V end lost 6 bases, the J end lost 2 bases, and 27 bases lay between the germline ends. The germline CDR1 and CDR2 sequences are SEHNR and FQNEAQ (reference sequence). The CDR3 extends over 19 amino acids. The CDR3 nucleotides read TGTGCCAGCAGGGGAGGGACAGGCGAAGGTTATTTGCCCACAGATACGCAGTATTTT. It yields the protein CASRGGTGEGYLPTDTQYF.

The rearrangement uses TRBV6-5 and TRBJ1-6; D is undetermined. CDR1 is MNHEY, CDR2 SVGAGI, per germline. The CDR3 loop spans 12 amino acids. V shed 6 bases and J shed 7 bases, with 7 bases lying between them. CDR3 residues: CASRRPNSPLHF. The CDR3 DNA reads as TGTGCCAGCAGGAGGCCCAATTCACCCCTCCACTTT.